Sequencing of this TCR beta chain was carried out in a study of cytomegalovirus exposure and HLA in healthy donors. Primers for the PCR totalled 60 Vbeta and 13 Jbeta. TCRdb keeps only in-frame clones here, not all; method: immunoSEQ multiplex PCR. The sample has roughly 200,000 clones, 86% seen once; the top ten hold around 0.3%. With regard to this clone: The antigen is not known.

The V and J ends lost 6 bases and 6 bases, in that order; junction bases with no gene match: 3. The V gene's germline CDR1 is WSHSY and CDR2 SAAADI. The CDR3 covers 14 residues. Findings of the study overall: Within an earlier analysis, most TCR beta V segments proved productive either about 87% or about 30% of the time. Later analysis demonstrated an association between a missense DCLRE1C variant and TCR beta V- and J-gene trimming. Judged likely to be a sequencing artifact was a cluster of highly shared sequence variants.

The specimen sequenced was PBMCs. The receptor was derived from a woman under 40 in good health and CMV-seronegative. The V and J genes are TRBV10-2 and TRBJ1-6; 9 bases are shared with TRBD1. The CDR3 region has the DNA TGCGCCAGCAGAGACAGGGGGTTTAATTCACCCCTCCACTTT. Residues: CASRDRGFNSPLHF.